One and the same sample provided the 3 T cell receptor beta chains below, sequenced in a study of cytomegalovirus exposure and HLA in healthy donors. Here immunoSEQ multiplex PCR was the method, and the copy in TCRdb shows in-frame clones only, minus some. The sample carries more than 85,000 clones, just under 95% recorded once. Sequenced: PBMCs. These receptors originate from a woman aged 18-30 years in good health and CMV-seronegative.

The V call is TRBV7-2, the J call TRBJ2-5; 13 nucleotides align to TRBD2. Germline-derived CDR1 and CDR2 are SGHTA and FQGNSA. This CDR3 spans 15 amino acids. V lost 11 bases and J lost 4; bases outside the gene matches: 10. CDR3 residues: CASVGLAGVTETQYF. CDR3 DNA: TGTGCCTCCGTCGGACTAGCGGGAGTAACAGAGACCCAGTACTTC.

The chain links TRBV5-1 to TRBJ2-5; 7 bases line up with TRBD1. Per the germline V gene, CDR1 is SGHRS and CDR2 is YFSETQ. J lost 2 bases, V lost 4 bases, and 5 bases had no gene match. The CDR3 has 14 amino acids. CDR3 nucleotides: TGCGCCAGCAGCCGAGGGGGCCCTCAAGAGACCCAGTACTTC. Protein: CASSRGGPQETQYF. Supplemented by reference TRBV5-1 and TRBJ2-5, the full variable domain reads KAGVTQTPRYLIKTRGQQVTLSCSPISGHRSVSWYQQTPGQGLQFLFEYFSETQRNKGNFPGRFSGRQFSNSRSEMNVSTLELGDSALYLCASSRGGPQETQYFGPGTRLLVL.

Here the CDR3 reads CASSYGGGNYGYTF. The CDR3 DNA is TGTGCCAGCAGTTACGGTGGCGGGAACTATGGCTACACCTTC. This chain joins TRBV6-5 and TRBJ1-2; no clear D gene. V dropped 2 bases and J dropped 2 bases, with 9 bases sitting between them. The CDR3 is 14 residues long. Germline V CDR1 and CDR2: MNHEY, SVGAGI.